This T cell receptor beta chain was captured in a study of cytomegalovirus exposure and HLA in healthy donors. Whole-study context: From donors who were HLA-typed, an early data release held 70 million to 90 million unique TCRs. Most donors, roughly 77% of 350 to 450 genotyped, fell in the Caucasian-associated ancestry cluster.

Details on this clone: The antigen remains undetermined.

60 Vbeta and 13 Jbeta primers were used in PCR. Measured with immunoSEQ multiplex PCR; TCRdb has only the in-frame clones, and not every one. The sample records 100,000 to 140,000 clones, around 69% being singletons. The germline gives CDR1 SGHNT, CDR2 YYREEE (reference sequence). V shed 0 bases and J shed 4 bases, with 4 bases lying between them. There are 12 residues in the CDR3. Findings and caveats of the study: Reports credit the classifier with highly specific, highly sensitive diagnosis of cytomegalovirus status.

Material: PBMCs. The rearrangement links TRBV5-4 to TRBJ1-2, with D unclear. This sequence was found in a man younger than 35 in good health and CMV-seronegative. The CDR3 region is CASSLGSYGYTF. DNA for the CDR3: TGTGCCAGCAGCTTGGGTAGCTATGGCTACACCTTC. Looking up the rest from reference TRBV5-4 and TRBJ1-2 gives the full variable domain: ETGVTQSPTHLIKTRGQQVTLRCSSQSGHNTVSWYQQALGQGPQFIFQYYREEENGRGNFPPRFSGLQFPNYSSELNVNALELDDSALYLCASSLGSYGYTFGSGTRLTVV.